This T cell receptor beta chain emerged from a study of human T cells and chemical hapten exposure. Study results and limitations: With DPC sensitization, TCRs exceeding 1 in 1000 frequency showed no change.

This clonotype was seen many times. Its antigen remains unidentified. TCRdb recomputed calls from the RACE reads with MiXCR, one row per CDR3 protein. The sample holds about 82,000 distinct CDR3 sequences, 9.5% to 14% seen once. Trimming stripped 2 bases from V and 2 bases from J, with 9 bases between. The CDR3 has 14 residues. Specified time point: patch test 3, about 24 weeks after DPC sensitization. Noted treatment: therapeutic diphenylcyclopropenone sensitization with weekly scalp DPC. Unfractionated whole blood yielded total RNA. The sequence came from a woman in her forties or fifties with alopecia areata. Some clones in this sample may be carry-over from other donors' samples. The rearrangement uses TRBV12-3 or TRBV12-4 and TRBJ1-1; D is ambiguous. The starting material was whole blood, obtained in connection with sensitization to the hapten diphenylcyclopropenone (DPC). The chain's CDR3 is CASSLSGPNTEAFF. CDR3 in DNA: TGTGCCAGCAGTTTAAGCGGACCTAACACTGAAGCTTTCTTT.